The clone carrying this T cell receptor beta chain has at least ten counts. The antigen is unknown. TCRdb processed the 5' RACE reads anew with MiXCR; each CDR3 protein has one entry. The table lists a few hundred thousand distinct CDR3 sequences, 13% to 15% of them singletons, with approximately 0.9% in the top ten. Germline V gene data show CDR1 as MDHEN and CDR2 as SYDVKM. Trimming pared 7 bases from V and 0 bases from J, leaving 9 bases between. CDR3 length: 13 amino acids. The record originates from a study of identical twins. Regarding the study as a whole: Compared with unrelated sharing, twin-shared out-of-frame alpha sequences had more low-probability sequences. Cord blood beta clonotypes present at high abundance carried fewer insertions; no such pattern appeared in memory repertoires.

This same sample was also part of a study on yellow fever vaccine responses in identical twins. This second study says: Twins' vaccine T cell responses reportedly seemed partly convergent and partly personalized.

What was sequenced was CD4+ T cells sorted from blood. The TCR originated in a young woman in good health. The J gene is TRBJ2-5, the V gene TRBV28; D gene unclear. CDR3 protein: CASIYGYQETQYF. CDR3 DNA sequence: TGTGCCAGCATCTATGGATACCAAGAGACCCAGTACTTC.